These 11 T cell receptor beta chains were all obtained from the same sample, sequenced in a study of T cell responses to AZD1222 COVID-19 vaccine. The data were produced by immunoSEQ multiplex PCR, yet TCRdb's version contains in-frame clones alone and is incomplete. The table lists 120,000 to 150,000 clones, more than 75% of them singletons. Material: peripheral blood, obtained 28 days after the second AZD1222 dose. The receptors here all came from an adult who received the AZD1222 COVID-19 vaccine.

CDR3 nucleotides: TGTGCCAGTAGTATCCCGGTGGGCGGGAGATCTGAAAATACGCAGTATTTT. It is translated as CASSIPVGGRSENTQYF. The chain joins TRBV19 to TRBJ2-3, with 7 bases fitting TRBD2. Per germline, CDR1 LNHDA and CDR2 SQIVND (reference sequence). This CDR3 region has 17 residues. The trim removed 3 bases at V and 7 bases at J, leaving 16 bases unmatched.

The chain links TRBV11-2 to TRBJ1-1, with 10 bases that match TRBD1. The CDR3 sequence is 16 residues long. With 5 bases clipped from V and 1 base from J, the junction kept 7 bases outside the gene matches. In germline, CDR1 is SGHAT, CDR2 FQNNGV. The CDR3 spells CASSPGQGRPNTEAFF. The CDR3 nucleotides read TGTGCCAGCAGCCCGGGACAGGGGAGACCGAACACTGAAGCTTTCTTT.

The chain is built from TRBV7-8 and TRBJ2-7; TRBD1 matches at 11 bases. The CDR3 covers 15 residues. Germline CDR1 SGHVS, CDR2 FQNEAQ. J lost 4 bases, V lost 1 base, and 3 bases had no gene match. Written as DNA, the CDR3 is TGTGCCAGCAGCTTAGTGGGACAGGGGGGGTACGAGCAGTACTTC. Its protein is CASSLVGQGGYEQYF.

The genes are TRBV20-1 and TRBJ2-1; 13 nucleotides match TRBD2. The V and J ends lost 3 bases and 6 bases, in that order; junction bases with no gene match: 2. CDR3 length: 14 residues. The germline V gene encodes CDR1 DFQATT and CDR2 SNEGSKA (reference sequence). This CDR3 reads CSASRLAGGNEQFF. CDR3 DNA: TGCAGTGCTAGTAGACTAGCGGGAGGCAATGAGCAGTTCTTC.

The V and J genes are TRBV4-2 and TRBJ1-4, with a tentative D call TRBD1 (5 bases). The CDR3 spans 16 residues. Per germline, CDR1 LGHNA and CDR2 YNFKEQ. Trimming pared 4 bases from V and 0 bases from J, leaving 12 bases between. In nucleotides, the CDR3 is TGTGCCAGCAGCCTAGGACACATTACAACTAATGAAAAACTGTTTTTT. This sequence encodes CASSLGHITTNEKLFF.

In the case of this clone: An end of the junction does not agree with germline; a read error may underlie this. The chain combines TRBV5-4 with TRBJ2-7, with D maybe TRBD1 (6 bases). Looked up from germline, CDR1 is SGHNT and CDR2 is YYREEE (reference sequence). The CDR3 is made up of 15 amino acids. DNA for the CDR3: TGTGCCAGCAGATTGGACAGTTTGAGCTCCTACGAGCAGTACTTC. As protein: CASRLDSLSSYEQYF.

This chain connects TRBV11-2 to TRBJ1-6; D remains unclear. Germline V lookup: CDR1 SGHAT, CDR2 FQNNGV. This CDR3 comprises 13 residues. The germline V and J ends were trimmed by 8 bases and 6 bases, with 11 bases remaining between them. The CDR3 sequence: CASCVGSNSPLHF. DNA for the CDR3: TGTGCCAGCTGTGTGGGCAGTAATTCACCCCTCCACTTT.

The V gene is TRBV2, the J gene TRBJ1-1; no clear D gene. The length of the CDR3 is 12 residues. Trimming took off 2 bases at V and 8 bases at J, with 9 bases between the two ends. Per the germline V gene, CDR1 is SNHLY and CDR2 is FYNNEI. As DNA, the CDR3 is TGTGCCAGCAGTGAACAAGGGTCCGAAGCTTTCTTT. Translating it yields CASSEQGSEAFF.

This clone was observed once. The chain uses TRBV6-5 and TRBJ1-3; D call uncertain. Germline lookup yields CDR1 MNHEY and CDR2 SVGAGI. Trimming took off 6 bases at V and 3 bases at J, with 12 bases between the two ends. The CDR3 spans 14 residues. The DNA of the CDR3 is TGTGCCAGCAGAAGTTCCGGGAGTGGAAACACCATATATTTT. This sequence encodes CASRSSGSGNTIYF.

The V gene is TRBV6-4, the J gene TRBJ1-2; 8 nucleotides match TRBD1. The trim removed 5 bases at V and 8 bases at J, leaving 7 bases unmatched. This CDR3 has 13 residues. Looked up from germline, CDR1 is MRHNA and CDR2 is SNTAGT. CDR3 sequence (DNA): TGTGCCAGCAGTCCCGACAGGGGTGGCGGCTACACCTTC. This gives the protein CASSPDRGGGYTF.

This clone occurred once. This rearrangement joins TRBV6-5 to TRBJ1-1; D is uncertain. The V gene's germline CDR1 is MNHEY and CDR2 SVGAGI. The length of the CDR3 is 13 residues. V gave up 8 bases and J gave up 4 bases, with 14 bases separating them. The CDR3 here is CASGDGKLTEAFF. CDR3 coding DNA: TGTGCCAGCGGAGACGGGAAACTCACTGAAGCTTTCTTT.